The sequence of this TCR beta chain was determined in a study of cytomegalovirus exposure and HLA in healthy donors. Assay used: immunoSEQ multiplex PCR; TCRdb lists only in-frame clones, some missing. The data show under 150,000 clones, around 86% seen once. The donors were part of the approximately 120-subject validation cohort, which stood apart from the roughly 640-subject first cohort. This sequence was found in a man between 18 and 29 years old in good health and CMV-seropositive. The specimen sequenced was PBMCs.

CDR3 in amino acids: CASRDGQEGNTIYF. Written as DNA, the CDR3 is TGCGCCAGCCGCGACGGACAGGAAGGAAACACCATATATTTT. The chain joins TRBV23-1 to TRBJ1-3, with 7 nucleotides matching TRBD1. TRBV23-1 is an open reading frame whose function is uncertain. The CDR3 is 14 residues long. V gave up 8 bases and J gave up 4 bases; unmatched junction bases: 8.